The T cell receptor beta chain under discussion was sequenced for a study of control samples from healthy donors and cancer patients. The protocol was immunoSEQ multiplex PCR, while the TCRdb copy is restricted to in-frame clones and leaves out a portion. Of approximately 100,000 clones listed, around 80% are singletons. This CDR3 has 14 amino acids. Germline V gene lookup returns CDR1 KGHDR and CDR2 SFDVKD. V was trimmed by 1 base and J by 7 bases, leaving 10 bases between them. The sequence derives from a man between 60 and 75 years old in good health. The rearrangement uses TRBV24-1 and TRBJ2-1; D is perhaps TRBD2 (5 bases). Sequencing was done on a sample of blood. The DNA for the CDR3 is TGTGCCACCAGTGATTTCCCCGGAGGAAATGAGCAGTTCTTC. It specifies CATSDFPGGNEQFF.